This TCR beta chain was sequenced during a study of CD8 T cells in ankylosing spondylitis. General observations from the study: With a CD8+ phenotype, disease-linked clones were relatively rare in peripheral blood. According to the report, clones linked to the disease were significantly enriched in matched synovial fluid samples taken from ankylosing spondylitis patients.

The CDR3 runs to 16 residues. V dropped 1 base and J dropped 2; count of bases not matched to a gene: 6. Germline V CDR1 and CDR2: MNHNS, SASEGT. Quantitative 5'-RACE with molecular barcodes produced the TCR beta libraries. From the 5' RACE reads, TCRdb called clonotypes with MiXCR, one entry per CDR3 protein. The sample gives fewer than 250,000 distinct CDR3 sequences, approximately 10% of which show up once; 2% to 3% is in the top ten. This clonotype was recorded many times. Its antigen is undetermined. This chain joins TRBV6-1 and TRBJ2-7; 9 bases fit TRBD2. Sample: blood, either unsorted or a sorted T cell fraction (not recorded which). The sequence was collected from a male donor with ankylosing spondylitis or in good health (not recorded which). The CDR3 loop reads CASSEDSGSSPYEQYF. The CDR3 DNA sequence: TGTGCCAGCAGTGAAGATAGCGGGAGCTCCCCCTACGAGCAGTACTTC.